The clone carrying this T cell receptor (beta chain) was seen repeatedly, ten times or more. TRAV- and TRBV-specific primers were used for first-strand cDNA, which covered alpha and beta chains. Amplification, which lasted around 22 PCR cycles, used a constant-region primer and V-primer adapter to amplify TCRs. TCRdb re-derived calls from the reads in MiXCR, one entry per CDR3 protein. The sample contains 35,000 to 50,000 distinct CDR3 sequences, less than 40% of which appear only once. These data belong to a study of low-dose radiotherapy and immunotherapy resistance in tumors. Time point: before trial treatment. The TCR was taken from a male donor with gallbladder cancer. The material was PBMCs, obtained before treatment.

This CDR3 reads CASSLGGAVFRDYGYTF. As DNA, the CDR3 is TGTGCCAGCAGCTTGGGGGGGGCTGTATTTCGGGACTATGGCTACACCTTC. The J gene is TRBJ1-2, the V gene TRBV5-4, with D maybe TRBD1 (6 bases). This CDR3 has 17 residues. Germline-derived CDR1 and CDR2 are SGHNT and YYREEE (reference sequence). The V gene lost 0 bases and the J gene lost 3 bases, with 18 bases spanning the gap.